This TCR beta chain was documented in a study of blood T cell repertoires in COVID-19. The wider study: The United States, Italy and Spain supplied acute and convalescent COVID-19 samples.

This CDR3 is built from 14 residues. Germline lookup yields CDR1 SGHTA and CDR2 FQGNSA. With 1 base removed from V and 0 bases from J, the gap between germline ends came to 4 bases. The method was immunoSEQ multiplex PCR; TCRdb's version includes in-frame clones alone and lacks a portion of them. The sample has approximately 220,000 clones, 82% seen once. This clone was detected only once. The sequence was collected from a woman in her 70s with acute or convalescent COVID-19. What was sequenced was peripheral blood. The chain employs TRBV7-2 and TRBJ2-1; D ambiguous. The CDR3 DNA sequence: TGTGCCAGCAGCTTAGGTCGCTCCTACAATGAGCAGTTCTTC. This encodes CASSLGRSYNEQFF. The full variable domain, with the rest looked up from reference TRBV7-2 and TRBJ2-1, is GAGVSQSPSNKVTEKGKDVELRCDPISGHTALYWYRQSLGQGLEFLIYFQGNSAPDKSGLPSDRFSAERTGGSVSTLTIQRTQQEDSAVYLCASSLGRSYNEQFFGPGTRLTVL.